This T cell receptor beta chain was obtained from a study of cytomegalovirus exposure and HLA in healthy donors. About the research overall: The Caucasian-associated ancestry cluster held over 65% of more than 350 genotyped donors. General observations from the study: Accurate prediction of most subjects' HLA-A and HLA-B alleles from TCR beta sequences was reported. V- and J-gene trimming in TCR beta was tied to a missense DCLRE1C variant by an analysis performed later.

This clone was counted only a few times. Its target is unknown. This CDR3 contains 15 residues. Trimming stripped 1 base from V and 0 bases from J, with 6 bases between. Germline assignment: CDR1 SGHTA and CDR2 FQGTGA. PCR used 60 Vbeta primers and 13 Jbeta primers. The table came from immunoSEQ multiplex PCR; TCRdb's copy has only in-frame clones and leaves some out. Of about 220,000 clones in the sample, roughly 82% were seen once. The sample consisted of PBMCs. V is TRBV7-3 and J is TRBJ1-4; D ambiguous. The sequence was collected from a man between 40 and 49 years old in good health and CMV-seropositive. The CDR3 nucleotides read TGTGCCAGCAGCTTAAATCGCGCAACTAATGAAAAACTGTTTTTT. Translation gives CASSLNRATNEKLFF.